These 8 T cell receptor beta chains were sequenced from one sample in a study of blood T cell repertoires in COVID-19. Sequencing was performed with immunoSEQ multiplex PCR; in TCRdb, only in-frame clones are kept and a portion is missing. The sample yields 130,000 to 150,000 clones, about 90% seen once. Sequencing input: PBMCs or T cells enriched from blood (not recorded which). Receptors were obtained from a woman between 35 and 50 years old who had been exposed to COVID-19.

The V gene is TRBV4-1, the J gene TRBJ1-1, with D tentatively TRBD1 (5 bases). Between the trimmed V and J ends, which lost 4 bases and 0 bases, there was a span of 9 bases. The CDR3 loop spans 14 amino acids. The germline V gene has CDR1 MGHRA and CDR2 YSYEKL. For the CDR3, the DNA is TGCGCCAGCAGCCTGGGACTCGTGAACACTGAAGCTTTCTTT. This gives the protein CASSLGLVNTEAFF.

The gene calls are TRBV10-1 and TRBJ2-1; 12 bases match TRBD1. The CDR3 contains 15 residues. Trimming cost V 4 bases and J 9 bases; bases outside gene matches: 7. Germline-derived CDR1 and CDR2 are WNHNN and SYGVQD (reference sequence). The CDR3 reads CASSVSGQGAAEQFF. Written as DNA, the CDR3 is TGCGCCAGCAGTGTGTCGGGACAGGGGGCGGCTGAGCAGTTCTTC.

This rearrangement joins TRBV5-1 to TRBJ2-3, with 7 nucleotides matching TRBD1. This CDR3 comprises 14 residues. V lost 4 bases, J lost 2 bases, and 4 bases stayed unmatched. Germline loops: CDR1 SGHRS, CDR2 YFSETQ. CDR3 coding DNA: TGCGCCAGCAGCCGAGGGACAGTCACAGATACGCAGTATTTT. Translating gives CASSRGTVTDTQYF.

The chain links TRBV19 to TRBJ2-2; 9 bases are shared with TRBD1. This CDR3 is built from 16 residues. Germline V lookup: CDR1 LNHDA, CDR2 SQIVND (reference sequence). V gave up 4 bases and J gave up 6 bases; unmatched junction bases: 9. CDR3 protein: CASSKGTGLGSGELFF. The CDR3 DNA reads as TGTGCCAGTAGTAAAGGGACAGGGCTAGGTTCCGGGGAGCTGTTTTTT.

The chain combines TRBV28 with TRBJ1-4, with D maybe TRBD1 (5 bases). V lost 3 bases and J lost 3, with 14 bases in between. This CDR3 comprises 16 residues. Germline CDR1 and CDR2: MDHEN and SYDVKM. The CDR3 loop reads CASSFPMGGANEKLFF. The CDR3 nucleotides read TGTGCCAGCAGTTTCCCAATGGGGGGAGCTAATGAAAAACTGTTTTTT.

V and J are TRBV6-5 and TRBJ2-1, with 9 nucleotides matching TRBD1. CDR1 MNHEY and CDR2 SVGAGI come from the germline V gene. V dropped 2 bases and J dropped 6; count of bases not matched to a gene: 5. The CDR3 is made up of 15 amino acids. The CDR3 nucleotides read TGTGCCAGCAGTTACAAGGACAGGGGTATCAATGAGCAGTTCTTC. Encoded protein: CASSYKDRGINEQFF.

The chain couples TRBV4-2 to TRBJ2-7; a possible D gene is TRBD2 (5 bases). CDR1 and CDR2 from the germline V gene are LGHNA and YNFKEQ. The CDR3 covers 15 residues. V dropped 4 bases and J dropped 0 bases, with 13 bases sitting between them. The CDR3 region is CASSLGGGNSYEQYF. DNA of the CDR3: TGTGCCAGCAGCCTCGGAGGCGGAAACTCCTACGAGCAGTACTTC.

V and J are TRBV29-1 and TRBJ1-5; weak D call: TRBD1 (5 bases). V was cut by 7 bases and J by 5 bases, with 12 bases left in between. This CDR3 has 12 amino acids. Germline loops: CDR1 SQVTM, CDR2 ANQGSEA. The DNA of the CDR3 is TGCAGCGGGGGGGAGGCACATCAGCCCCAGCATTTT. Translation gives CSGGEAHQPQHF.